Here is one TCR beta chain with its context. This sample is part of a study of CD8 T cells in Susac syndrome. Across the whole study: The Susac syndrome patients were therapy-naive, on corticosteroids, or on intravenous immunoglobulin alone at blood draw.

RNA, at roughly 0.5 to 1 ug, was reverse transcribed with random hexamers. Across 54 Vbeta and 13 Jbeta, TCR beta CDR3 was amplified with immunoSEQ multiplex PCR. TCRdb recomputed calls from the immunoSEQ multiplex PCR reads with MiXCR, one row per CDR3 protein. The sample gives 55,000 to 80,000 distinct CDR3 sequences, just over 90% of which show up once; roughly 0.16% is in the top ten. The sequenced material came from CD4+ T cells from PBMCs. The TCR originated in a human donor with Susac syndrome.

The CDR3 coding sequence is TGTGCCAGCAGTTACCTGGGACTCGCCACAGATACGCAGTATTTT. Translating gives CASSYLGLATDTQYF. The chain uses TRBV6-5 and TRBJ2-3; D might be TRBD2 (6 bases). The germline V and J ends were trimmed by 2 bases and 2 bases, with 11 bases remaining between them. Germline assignment: CDR1 MNHEY and CDR2 SVGAGI. The CDR3 runs to 15 residues.